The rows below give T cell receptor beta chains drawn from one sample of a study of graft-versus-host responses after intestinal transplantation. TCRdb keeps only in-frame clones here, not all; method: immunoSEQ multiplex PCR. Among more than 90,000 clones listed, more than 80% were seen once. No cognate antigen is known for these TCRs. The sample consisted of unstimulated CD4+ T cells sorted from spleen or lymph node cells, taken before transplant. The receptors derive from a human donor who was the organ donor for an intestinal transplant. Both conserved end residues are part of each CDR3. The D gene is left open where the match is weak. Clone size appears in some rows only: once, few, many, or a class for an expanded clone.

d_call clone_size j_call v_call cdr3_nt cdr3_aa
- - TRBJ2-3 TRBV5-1 TGCGCCAGCAGCTTCTCGGACCCCACAGATACGCAGTATTTT CASSFSDPTDTQYF
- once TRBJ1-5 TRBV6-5 TGTGCCAGCACGGTGGGAAGCAATCAGCCCCAGCATTTT CASTVGSNQPQHF
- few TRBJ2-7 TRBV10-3 TGTGCCATCTCCAGTGACAGGACCCTGACCTACGAGCAGTACTTC CAISSDRTLTYEQYF
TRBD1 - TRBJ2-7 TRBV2 TGTGCCAGCAGTGAAGAAAGCAGGGGGTCCTACGAGCAGTACTTC CASSEESRGSYEQYF
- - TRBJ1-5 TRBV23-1 TGCGCCAGCAGTCAATCGGTGGGGTTCGGCAATCAGCCCCAGCATTTT CASSQSVGFGNQPQHF
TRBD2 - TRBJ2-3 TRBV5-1 TGCGCCAGCAGCGCCACGGGACTATCCTCCACAGATACGCAGTATTTT CASSATGLSSTDTQYF
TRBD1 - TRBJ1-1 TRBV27 TGTGCCAGCAGTCCATTTCCCGGGACAGGAGGGACTGAAGCTTTCTTT CASSPFPGTGGTEAFF
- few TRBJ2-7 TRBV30 TGTGCCTGGGGCATCGAGTACGAGCAGTACTTC CAWGIEYEQYF
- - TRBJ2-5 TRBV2 TGTGCCAGCAGTGAAGGGTCTAGTGTCGAGACCCAGTACTTC CASSEGSSVETQYF
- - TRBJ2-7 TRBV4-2 TGTGCCAGCAGCCAAGATCTCAGGCCGACCTACGAGCAGTACTTC CASSQDLRPTYEQYF
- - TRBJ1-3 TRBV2 TGTGCCAGCAGTGAGGGAGTGCCTAACACCATATATTTT CASSEGVPNTIYF
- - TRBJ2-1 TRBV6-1 TGTGCCAGCACAGACCCATACAATGAGCAGTTCTTC CASTDPYNEQFF
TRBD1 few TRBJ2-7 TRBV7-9 TGTGCCAGCAGCCGATCGACAGGGTTCTACGAGCAGTACTTC CASSRSTGFYEQYF
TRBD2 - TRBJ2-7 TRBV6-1 TGTGCCAGCAGTGAGGGACTAGCGGGCTACGAGCAGTACTTC CASSEGLAGYEQYF
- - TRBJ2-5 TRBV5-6 TGTGCCAGCAGCTTGGCGGGCAGGGTCAAATTAGAGACCCAGTACTTC CASSLAGRVKLETQYF
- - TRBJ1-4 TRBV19 TGTGCCAGTCGGGAGCGAACAGGCCTAACAACTAATGAAAAACTGTTTTTT CASRERTGLTTNEKLFF
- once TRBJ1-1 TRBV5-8 TGTGCCAGCAGCCCCTTCGTTCGAGCGAACGTTGGGAACACTGAAGCTTTCTTT CASSPFVRANVGNTEAFF
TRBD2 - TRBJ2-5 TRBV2 TGTGCCAGCAGGGCCGGGACTAGCGGGAGGACGGAGACCCAGTACTTC CASRAGTSGRTETQYF
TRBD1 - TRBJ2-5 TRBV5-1 TGCGCCAGCCGACAGGGGGCCCAAGAGACCCAGTACTTC CASRQGAQETQYF
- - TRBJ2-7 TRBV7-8 TGTGCCAGCAGCCATGGGACGGAGTACTACGAGCAGTACTTC CASSHGTEYYEQYF
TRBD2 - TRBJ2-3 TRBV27 TGTGCCAGCAGTCCAAAACCTCTGCGTCGGCTAGCGGGAGCTGAGGATACGCAGTATTTT CASSPKPLRRLAGAEDTQYF
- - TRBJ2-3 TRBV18 TGTGCCAGCTCACCAGGCTCTGCGCAGTATTTT CASSPGSAQYF
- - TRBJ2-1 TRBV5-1 TGCGCCAGCACTCGTGAAGGGGGCTCCTACAATGAGCAGTTCTTC CASTREGGSYNEQFF